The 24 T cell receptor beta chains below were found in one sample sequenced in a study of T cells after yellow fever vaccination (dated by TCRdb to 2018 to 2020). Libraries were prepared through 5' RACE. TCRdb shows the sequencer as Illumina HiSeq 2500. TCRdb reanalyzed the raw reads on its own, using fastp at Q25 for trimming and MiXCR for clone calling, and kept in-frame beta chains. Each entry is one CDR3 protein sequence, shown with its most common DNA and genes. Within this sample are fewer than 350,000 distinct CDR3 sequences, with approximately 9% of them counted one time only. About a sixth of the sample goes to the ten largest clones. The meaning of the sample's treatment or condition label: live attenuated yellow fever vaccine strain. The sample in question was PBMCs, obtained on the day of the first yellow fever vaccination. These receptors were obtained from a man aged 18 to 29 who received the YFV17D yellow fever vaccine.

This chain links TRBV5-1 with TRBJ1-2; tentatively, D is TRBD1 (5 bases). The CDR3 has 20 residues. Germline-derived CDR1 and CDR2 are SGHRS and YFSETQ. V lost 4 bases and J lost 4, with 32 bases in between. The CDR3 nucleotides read TGCGCCAGCAGCACCGGCCAGGGAATCCCCTTAGGTCACCGACCCTATGGCTACACCTTC. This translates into CASSTGQGIPLGHRPYGYTF.

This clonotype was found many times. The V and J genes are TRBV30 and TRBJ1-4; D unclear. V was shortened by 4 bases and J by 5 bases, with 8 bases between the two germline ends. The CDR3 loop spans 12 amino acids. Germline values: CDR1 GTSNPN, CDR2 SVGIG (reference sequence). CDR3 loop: CAWKRANEKLFF. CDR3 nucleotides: TGTGCCTGGAAGCGGGCAAATGAAAAACTGTTTTTT. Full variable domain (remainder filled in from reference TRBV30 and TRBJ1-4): SQTIHQWPATLVQPVGSPLSLECTVEGTSNPNLYWYRQAAGRGLQLLFYSVGIGQISSEVPQNLSASRPQDRQFILSSKKLLLSDSGFYLCAWKRANEKLFFGSGTQLSVL.

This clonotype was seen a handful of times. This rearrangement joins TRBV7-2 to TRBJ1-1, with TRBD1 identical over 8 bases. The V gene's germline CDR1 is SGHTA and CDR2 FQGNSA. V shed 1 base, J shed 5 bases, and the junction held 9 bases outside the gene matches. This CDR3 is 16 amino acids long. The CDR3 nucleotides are TGTGCCAGCAGCTTAGACATTTACAGGGGGTTGACTGAAGCTTTCTTT. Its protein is CASSLDIYRGLTEAFF.

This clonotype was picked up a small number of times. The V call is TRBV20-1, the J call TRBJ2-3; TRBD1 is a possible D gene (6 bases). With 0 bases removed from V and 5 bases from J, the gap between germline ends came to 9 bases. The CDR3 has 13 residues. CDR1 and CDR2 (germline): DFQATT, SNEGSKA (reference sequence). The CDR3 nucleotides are TGCAGTGCTAGAGAGGGGGCGGGAGATACGCAGTATTTT. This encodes CSAREGAGDTQYF.

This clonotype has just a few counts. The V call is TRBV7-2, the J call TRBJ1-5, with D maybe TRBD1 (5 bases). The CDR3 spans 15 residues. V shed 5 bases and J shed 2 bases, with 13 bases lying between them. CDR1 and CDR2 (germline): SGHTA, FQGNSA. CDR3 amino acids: CASSLLTVGNQPQHF. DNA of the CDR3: TGTGCCAGCAGCCTCCTGACAGTCGGCAATCAGCCCCAGCATTTT.

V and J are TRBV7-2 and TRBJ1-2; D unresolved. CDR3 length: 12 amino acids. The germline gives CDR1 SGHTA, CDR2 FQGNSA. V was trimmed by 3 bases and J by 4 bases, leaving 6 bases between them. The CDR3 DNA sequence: TGTGCCAGCAGCTTTGGGAGCTATGGCTACACCTTC. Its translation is CASSFGSYGYTF.

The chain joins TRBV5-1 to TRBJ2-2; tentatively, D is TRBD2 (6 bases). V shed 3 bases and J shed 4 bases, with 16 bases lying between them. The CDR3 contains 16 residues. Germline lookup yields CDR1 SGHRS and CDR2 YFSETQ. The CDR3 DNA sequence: TGCGCCAGCAGCTCTGTTGGCGGGGCTCCCACCGGGGAGCTGTTTTTT. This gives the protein CASSSVGGAPTGELFF.

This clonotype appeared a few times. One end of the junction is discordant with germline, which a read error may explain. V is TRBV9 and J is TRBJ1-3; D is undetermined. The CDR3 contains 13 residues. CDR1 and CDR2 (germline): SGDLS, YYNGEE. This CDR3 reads CASTLGTGNTIYF. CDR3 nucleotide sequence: TGTGCCAGCACGTTGGGTACTGGGAACACCATATATTTT.

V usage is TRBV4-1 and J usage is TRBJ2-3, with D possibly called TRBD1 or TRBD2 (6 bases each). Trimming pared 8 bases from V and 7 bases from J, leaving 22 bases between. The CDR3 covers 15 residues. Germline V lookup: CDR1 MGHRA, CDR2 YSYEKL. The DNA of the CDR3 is TGCGCCAGCCGTACGGGGGCCGAGGGGACCAATACGCAGTATTTT. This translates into CASRTGAEGTNTQYF.

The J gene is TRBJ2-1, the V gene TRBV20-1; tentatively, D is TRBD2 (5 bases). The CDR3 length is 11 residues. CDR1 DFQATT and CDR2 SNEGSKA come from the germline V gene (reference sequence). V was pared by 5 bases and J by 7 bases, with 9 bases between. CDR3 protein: CSASTGNEQFF. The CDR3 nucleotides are TGCAGTGCTTCTACGGGGAATGAGCAGTTCTTC.

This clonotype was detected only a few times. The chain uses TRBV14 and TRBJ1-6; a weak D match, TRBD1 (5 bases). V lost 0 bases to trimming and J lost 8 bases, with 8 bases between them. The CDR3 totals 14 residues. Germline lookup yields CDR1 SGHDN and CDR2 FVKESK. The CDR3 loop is CASSQEQADSPLHF. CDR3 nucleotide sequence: TGTGCCAGCAGCCAAGAACAGGCCGATTCACCCCTCCACTTT. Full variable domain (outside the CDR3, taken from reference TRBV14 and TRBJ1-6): EAGVTQFPSHSVIEKGQTVTLRCDPISGHDNLYWYRRVMGKEIKFLLHFVKESKQDESGMPNNRFLAERTGGTYSTLKVQPAELEDSGVYFCASSQEQADSPLHFGNGTRLTVT.

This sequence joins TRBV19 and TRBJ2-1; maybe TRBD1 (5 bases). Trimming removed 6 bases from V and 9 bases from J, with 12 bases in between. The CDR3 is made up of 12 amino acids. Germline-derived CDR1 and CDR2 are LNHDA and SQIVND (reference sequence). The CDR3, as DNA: TGTGCCAGTAGCCCAGGGATCGCTGAGCAGTTCTTC. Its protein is CASSPGIAEQFF. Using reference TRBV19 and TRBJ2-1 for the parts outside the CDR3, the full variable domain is DGGITQSPKYLFRKEGQNVTLSCEQNLNHDAMYWYRQDPGQGLRLIYYSQIVNDFQKGDIAEGYSVSREKKESFPLTVTSAQKNPTAFYLCASSPGIAEQFFGPGTRLTVL.

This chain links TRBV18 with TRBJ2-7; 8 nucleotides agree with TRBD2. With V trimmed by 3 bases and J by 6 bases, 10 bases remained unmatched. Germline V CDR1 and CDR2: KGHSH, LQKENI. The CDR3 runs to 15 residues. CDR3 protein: CASSPGPGGLAEQYV. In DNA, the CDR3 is TGTGCCAGCTCACCGGGGCCGGGGGGGTTGGCCGAGCAGTACGTC.

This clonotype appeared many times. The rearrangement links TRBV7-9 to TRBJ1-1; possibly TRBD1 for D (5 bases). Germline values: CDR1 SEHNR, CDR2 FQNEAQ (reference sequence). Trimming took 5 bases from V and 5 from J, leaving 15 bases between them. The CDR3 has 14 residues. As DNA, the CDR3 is TGTGCCAGCAGCCGCCCGGCGACAGCTACTGAAGCTTTCTTT. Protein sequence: CASSRPATATEAFF. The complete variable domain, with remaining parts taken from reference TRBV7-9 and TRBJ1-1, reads DTGVSQNPRHKITKRGQNVTFRCDPISEHNRLYWYRQTLGQGPEFLTYFQNEAQLEKSRLLSDRFSAERPKGSFSTLEIQRTEQGDSAMYLCASSRPATATEAFFGQGTRLTVV.

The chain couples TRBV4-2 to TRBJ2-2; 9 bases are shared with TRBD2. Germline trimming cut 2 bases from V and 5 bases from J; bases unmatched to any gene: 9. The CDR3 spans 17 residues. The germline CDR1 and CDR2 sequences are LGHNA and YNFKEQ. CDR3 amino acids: CASSQQPGLAATGELFF. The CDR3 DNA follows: TGTGCCAGCAGCCAACAACCGGGACTAGCTGCAACCGGGGAGCTGTTTTTT.

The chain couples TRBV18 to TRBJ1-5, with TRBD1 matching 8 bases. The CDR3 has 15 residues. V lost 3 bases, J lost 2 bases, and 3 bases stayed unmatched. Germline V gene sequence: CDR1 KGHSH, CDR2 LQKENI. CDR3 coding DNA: TGTGCCAGCTCACCCCGACAGGGGCGCAATCAGCCCCAGCATTTT. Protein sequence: CASSPRQGRNQPQHF.

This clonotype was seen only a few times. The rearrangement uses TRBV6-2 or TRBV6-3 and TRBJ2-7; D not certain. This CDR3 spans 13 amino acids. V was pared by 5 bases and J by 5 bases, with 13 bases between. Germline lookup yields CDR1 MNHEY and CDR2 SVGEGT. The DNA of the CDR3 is TGTGCCAGCAGTCGGCCGAATCGGCACGAGCAGTACGTC. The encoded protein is CASSRPNRHEQYV.

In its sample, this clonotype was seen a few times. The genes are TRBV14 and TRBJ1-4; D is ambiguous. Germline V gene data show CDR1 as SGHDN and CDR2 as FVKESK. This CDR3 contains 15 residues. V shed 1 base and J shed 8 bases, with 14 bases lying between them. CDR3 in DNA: TGTGCCAGCAGCCAAGCAGCCGGGCGGGGAGAAAAACTGTTTTTT. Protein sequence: CASSQAAGRGEKLFF. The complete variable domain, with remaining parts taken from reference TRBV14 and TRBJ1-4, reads EAGVTQFPSHSVIEKGQTVTLRCDPISGHDNLYWYRRVMGKEIKFLLHFVKESKQDESGMPNNRFLAERTGGTYSTLKVQPAELEDSGVYFCASSQAAGRGEKLFFGSGTQLSVL.

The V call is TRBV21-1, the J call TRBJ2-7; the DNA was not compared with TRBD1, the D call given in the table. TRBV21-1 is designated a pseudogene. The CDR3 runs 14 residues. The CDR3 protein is CASSKFRGAYEQYF. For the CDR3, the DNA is TGTGCCAGCAGCAAATTCCGGGGGGCCTACGAGCAGTACTTC.

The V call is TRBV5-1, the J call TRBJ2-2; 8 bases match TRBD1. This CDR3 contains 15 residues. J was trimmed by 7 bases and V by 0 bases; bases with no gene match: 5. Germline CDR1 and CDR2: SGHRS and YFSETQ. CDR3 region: CASSLGQGNLGELFF. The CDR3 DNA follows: TGCGCCAGCAGCTTGGGACAGGGGAATCTCGGGGAGCTGTTTTTT.

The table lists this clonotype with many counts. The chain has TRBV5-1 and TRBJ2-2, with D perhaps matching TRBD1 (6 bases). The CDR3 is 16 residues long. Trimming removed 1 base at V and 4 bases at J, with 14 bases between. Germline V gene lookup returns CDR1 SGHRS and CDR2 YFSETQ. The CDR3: CASSLRAGVTTGELFF. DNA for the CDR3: TGCGCCAGCAGCTTGCGTGCAGGGGTTACCACCGGGGAGCTGTTTTTT. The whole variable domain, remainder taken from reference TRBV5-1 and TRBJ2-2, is KAGVTQTPRYLIKTRGQQVTLSCSPISGHRSVSWYQQTPGQGLQFLFEYFSETQRNKGNFPGRFSGRQFSNSRSEMNVSTLELGDSALYLCASSLRAGVTTGELFFGEGSRLTVL.

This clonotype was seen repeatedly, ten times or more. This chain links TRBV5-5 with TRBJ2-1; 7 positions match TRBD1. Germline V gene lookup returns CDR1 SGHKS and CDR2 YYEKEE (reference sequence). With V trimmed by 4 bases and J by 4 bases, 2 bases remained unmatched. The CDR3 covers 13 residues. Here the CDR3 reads CASSRQGYNEQFF. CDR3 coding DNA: TGTGCCAGCAGCCGACAGGGTTACAATGAGCAGTTCTTC.

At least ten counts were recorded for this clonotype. Here the CDR3 reads CASSSLNRPSPLHF. CDR3 bases: TGTGCCAGCAGCTCCCTCAACCGGCCTTCACCCCTCCACTTT. This chain links TRBV11-2 with TRBJ1-6, with D unclear. The germline V and J ends were trimmed by 4 bases and 9 bases, with 13 bases remaining between them. Germline V gene lookup returns CDR1 SGHAT and CDR2 FQNNGV. The CDR3 runs 14 residues.

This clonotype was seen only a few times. CDR3 sequence reads: CASRQSSGNTIYF. CDR3 in DNA: TGTGCCAGCAGACAGAGCTCTGGAAACACCATATATTTT. The V call is TRBV6-2 or TRBV6-3, the J call TRBJ1-3; D ambiguous. Germline CDR1 is MNHEY and CDR2 is SVGEGT. V was trimmed by 6 bases and J by 0 bases, leaving 6 bases between them. This CDR3 contains 13 residues.